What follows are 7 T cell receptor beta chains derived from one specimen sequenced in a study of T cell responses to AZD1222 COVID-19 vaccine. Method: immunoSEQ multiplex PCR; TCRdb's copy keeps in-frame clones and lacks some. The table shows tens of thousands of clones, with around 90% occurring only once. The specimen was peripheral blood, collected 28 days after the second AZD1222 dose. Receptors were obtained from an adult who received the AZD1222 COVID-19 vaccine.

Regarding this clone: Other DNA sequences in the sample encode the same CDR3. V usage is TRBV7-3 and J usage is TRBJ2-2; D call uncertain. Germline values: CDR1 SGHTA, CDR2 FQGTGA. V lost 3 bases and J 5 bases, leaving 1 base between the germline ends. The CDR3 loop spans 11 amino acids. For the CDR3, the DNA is TGTGCCAGCAGCTTGACCGGGGAGCTGTTTTTT. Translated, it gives CASSLTGELFF.

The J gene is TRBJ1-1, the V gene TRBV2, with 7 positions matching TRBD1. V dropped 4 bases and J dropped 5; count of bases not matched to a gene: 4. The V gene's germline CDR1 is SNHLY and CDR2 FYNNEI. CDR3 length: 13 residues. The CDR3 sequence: CASSVQGETEAFF. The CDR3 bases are TGTGCCAGCAGTGTCCAGGGGGAGACTGAAGCTTTCTTT. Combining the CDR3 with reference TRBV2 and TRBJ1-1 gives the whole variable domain EPEVTQTPSHQVTQMGQEVILRCVPISNHLYFYWYRQILGQKVEFLVSFYNNEISEKSEIFDDQFSVERPDGSNFTLKIRSTKLEDSAMYFCASSVQGETEAFFGQGTRLTVV.

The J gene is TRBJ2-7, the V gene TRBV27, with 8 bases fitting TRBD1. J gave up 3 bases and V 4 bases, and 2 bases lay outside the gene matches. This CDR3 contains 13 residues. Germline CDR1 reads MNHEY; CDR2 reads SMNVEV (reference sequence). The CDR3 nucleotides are TGTGCCAGCAGTTCCGGACAGGGCTACGAGCAGTACTTC. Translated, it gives CASSSGQGYEQYF.

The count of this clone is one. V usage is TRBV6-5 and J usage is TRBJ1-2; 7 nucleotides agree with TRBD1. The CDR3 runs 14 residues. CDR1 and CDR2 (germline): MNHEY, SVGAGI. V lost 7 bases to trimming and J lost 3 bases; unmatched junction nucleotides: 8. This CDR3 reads CASTRTGFDYGYTF. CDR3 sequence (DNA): TGTGCCAGCACCCGGACAGGTTTTGACTATGGCTACACCTTC.

CDR3 DNA sequence: TGTGCCAGCAGCTTGGTCCCAGCTTGGGGCGAGCAGTTCTTC. Encoded protein: CASSLVPAWGEQFF. The rearrangement uses TRBV5-8 and TRBJ2-1; D possibly corresponds to TRBD1 (5 bases). The CDR3 runs 14 residues. V shed 0 bases and J shed 10 bases, with 14 bases lying between them. Per the germline V gene, CDR1 is SGHTS and CDR2 is YDEGEE.

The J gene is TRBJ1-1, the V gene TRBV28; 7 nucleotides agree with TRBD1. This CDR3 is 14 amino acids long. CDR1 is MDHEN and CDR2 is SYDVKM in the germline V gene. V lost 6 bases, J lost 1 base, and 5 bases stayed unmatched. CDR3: CASSRGTANTEAFF. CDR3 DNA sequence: TGTGCCAGCAGCCGCGGGACAGCGAACACTGAAGCTTTCTTT.

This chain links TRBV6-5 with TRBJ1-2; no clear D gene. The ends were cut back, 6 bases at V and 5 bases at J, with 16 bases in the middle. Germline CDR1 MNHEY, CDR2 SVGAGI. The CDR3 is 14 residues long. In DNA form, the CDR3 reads TGTGCCAGCAGAAAAGGCGTCGGAGGGTATGGCTACACCTTC. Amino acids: CASRKGVGGYGYTF.